This T cell receptor (beta chain) originates from a study of blood T cell repertoires in COVID-19 (dated by TCRdb to 2020 to 2021). Turning to the overall study: Samples from collaborators originated in the United States, Italy and Spain and spanned both the acute and convalescent phases of COVID-19. A freely available public database, intended as a resource for researchers studying the immune response to SARS-CoV-2, is where the repertoires were released. The material from the prospective study consisted of cDNA or gDNA derived from T cells, B-cell-depleted T cells, or PBMCs. Sample metadata almost always included a de-identified subject ID, COVID-19 status, age in years and sex. The samples were drawn from the first 160 participants of the ongoing ImmuneRACE study and from 1,254 subjects provided by 6 global collaborators. Where available, HLA class I and class II types were taken from metadata supplied by the sample provider and were not determined by assay-based typing. The dataset comprised deeply sampled blood TCRbeta repertoires from subjects exposed to, actively infected with, or recovered from COVID-19.

The CDR3 goes from the cysteine to the phenylalanine over 16 residues. The kept DNA is CDR3 alone, 48 bases in frame from the first base. V lost 9 bases and J lost 8 bases; the stretch between them is 28 bases long. From a lookup of the germline V gene (reference sequence), CDR1 and CDR2 are MNHEY and SMNVEV. TCRbeta CDR3 regions were amplified from genomic DNA by means of the immunoSEQ Assay, a bias-controlled multiplex PCR. The study's processing was this. Nucleated cell counts per sample were estimated from amplification of reference gene primers within the assay. Sequence reads were collapsed and filtered to measure the absolute abundance of every unique TCRbeta CDR3 rearrangement. For each sample, productive Simpson clonality was calculated by taking the square root of Simpson's diversity index across productive rearrangements. TCRdb retrieved this table from immuneACCESS and kept in-frame rearrangements only. Not all clones are present; in checked studies, unresolved V genes account for under half, and no reason is known for the remainder. V and J calls and clone size follow that table, whereas D and trimming were derived from the DNA. The sample table lists more than 200,000 clones, approximately 85% of them with a count of one. Under 8.5% of the sample goes to the ten largest clones.

Turning to this clone: Its antigen has not been determined. Base qualities are not recorded, but no much larger clone differs from it by a single base.

What the research found in general, with its limitations: Clinical and demographic metadata were provided uncurated, with the amount varying by source and participant.

In Seattle, one collaborating source enrolled patients while the infection was active and tracked those patients longitudinally over the course of disease. Collaborating institutions collected whole blood in K2EDTA tubes following their own protocols. For TCRbeta analysis, collaborator samples were shipped as frozen whole blood, as isolated PBMCs, or as DNA extracted from either sample type. The receptor's source is a woman aged 80 or over with COVID-19, enrolled during active disease. Sequenced input: peripheral blood. The chain is encoded by TRBV27 joined to TRBJ1-2; too little of a D gene remains to name it. This receptor has the CDR3 CASTSDLGRRLWGYTF. In nucleotide form, the sequence is TGTGCCAGTACATCCGATTTGGGGAGGAGACTATGGGGCTACACCTTC.